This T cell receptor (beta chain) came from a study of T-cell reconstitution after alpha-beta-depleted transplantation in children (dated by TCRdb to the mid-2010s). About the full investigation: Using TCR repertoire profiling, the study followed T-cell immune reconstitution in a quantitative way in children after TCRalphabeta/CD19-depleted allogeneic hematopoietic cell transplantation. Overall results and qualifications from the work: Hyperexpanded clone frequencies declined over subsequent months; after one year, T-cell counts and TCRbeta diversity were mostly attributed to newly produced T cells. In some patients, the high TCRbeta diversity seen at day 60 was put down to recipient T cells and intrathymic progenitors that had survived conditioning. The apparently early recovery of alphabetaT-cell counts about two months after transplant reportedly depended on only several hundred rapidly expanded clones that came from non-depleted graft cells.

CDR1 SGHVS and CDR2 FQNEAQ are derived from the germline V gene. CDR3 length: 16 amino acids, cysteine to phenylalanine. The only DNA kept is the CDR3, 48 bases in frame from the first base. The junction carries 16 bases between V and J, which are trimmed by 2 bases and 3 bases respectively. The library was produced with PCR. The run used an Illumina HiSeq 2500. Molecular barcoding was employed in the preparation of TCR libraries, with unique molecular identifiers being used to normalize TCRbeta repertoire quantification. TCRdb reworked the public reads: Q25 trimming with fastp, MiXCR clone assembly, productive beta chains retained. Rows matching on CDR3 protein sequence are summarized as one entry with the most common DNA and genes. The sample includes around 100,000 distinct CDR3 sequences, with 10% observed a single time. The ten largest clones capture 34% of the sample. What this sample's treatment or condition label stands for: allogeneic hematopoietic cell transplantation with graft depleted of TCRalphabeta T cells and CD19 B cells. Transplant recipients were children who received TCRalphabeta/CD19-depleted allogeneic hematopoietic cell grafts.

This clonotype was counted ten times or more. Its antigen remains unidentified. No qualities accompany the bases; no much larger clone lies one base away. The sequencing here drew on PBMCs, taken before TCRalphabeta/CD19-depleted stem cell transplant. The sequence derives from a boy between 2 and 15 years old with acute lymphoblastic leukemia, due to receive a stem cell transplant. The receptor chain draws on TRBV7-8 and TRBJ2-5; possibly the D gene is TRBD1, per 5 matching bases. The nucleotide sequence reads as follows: TGTGCCAGCAGCTTAAGGGGTCTGATGTTGGAAGAGACCCAGTACTTC. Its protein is CASSLRGLMLEETQYF.